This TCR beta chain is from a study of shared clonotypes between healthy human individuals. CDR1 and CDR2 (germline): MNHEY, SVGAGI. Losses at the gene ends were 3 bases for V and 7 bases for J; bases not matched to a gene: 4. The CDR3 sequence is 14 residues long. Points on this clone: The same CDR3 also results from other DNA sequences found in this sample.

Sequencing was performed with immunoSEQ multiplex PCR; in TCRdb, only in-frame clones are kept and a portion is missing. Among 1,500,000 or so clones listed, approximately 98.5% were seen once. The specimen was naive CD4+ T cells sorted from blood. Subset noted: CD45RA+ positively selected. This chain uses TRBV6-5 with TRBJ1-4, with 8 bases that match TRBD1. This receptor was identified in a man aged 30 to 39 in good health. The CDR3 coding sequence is TGTGCCAGCAGTTATGGACAGGGTGGTGAAAAACTGTTTTTT. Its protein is CASSYGQGGEKLFF.